Listed here are 24 T cell receptor beta chains from one sample, sequenced in a study of blood T cells in healthy people across ages. Alongside a J-beta primer mix, a sample-barcoded 5' primer served in a second PCR lasting roughly 6 to 12 cycles. TCRdb independently ran MiXCR on the 5' RACE reads; one entry per CDR3 protein. The sample contains hundreds of thousands of distinct CDR3 sequences, 40% to 50% of which appear only once. Sequencing input: blood. The receptor source for this set is a man in his fifties or sixties in good health.

DNA for the CDR3: TGTGCCAGCGGGGCCGGGACAGCCTACAATGAGCAGTTCTTC. Its translation: CASGAGTAYNEQFF. V is TRBV6-2 or TRBV6-3 and J is TRBJ2-1, with 7 bases that match TRBD1. Germline values: CDR1 MNHEY, CDR2 SVGEGT. There are 14 residues in the CDR3. Losses at the gene ends were 8 bases for V and 2 bases for J; bases not matched to a gene: 6.

Only a few counts were recorded for this clonotype. The V and J genes are TRBV10-3 and TRBJ2-7, with 7 bases fitting TRBD1. J lost 0 bases, V lost 9 bases, and 5 bases had no gene match. Germline V gene data show CDR1 as ENHRY and CDR2 as SYGVKD. This CDR3 comprises 13 residues. CDR3 sequence: CAIRQGHSYEQYF. The DNA of the CDR3 is TGTGCCATTCGACAGGGCCACTCCTACGAGCAGTACTTC.

The chain uses TRBV29-1 and TRBJ1-2, with D perhaps matching TRBD1 (5 bases). The CDR3 sequence is 12 residues long. V was trimmed by 7 bases and J by 3 bases, leaving 12 bases between them. From germline, CDR1 is SQVTM and CDR2 ANQGSEA. The CDR3 nucleotides read TGCAGCGCCGAGGGGAACTACTATGGCTACACCTTC. Translation gives CSAEGNYYGYTF.

The chain uses TRBV3-1 and TRBJ1-1; D is unresolved. V was clipped by 3 bases and J by 7 bases, with 9 bases between them. The germline CDR1 and CDR2 sequences are LGHDT and YNNKEL (reference sequence). CDR3 size: 12 residues. The CDR3 DNA reads TGTGCCAGCAGCCAGGGAAAGCGTGAAGCTTTCTTT. It yields the protein CASSQGKREAFF.

The chain has TRBV21-1 and TRBJ1-2; the table gives TRBD1 as D, unverified against the DNA. TRBV21-1 is shown as a pseudogene. CDR3 length equals 13 residues. The CDR3 DNA sequence: TGTGCCGGTCAGGGGTTTCCGGACTATGGCTACACCTTT. Translating gives CAGQGFPDYGYTF.

This chain connects TRBV10-3 to TRBJ1-2; D call uncertain. This CDR3 has 12 amino acids. Per germline, CDR1 ENHRY and CDR2 SYGVKD. V dropped 0 bases and J dropped 7 bases, with 6 bases sitting between them. The CDR3 sequence is CAISESRIGYTF. The CDR3 nucleotides are TGTGCCATCAGTGAGTCTAGGATTGGCTACACCTTC.

Only a few counts were recorded for this clonotype. This chain links TRBV3-1 with TRBJ2-7, with D unclear. The CDR3 is 13 amino acids. Germline CDR1 reads LGHDT; CDR2 reads YNNKEL (reference sequence). Trimming took off 1 base at V and 3 bases at J, with 7 bases between the two ends. CDR3: CASSQGLRYEQYF. The CDR3 DNA is TGTGCCAGCAGCCAAGGACTCCGCTACGAGCAGTACTTC.

The rearrangement uses TRBV25-1 and TRBJ2-1; D could derive from TRBD1 or TRBD2 (6 bases each). Germline loops: CDR1 MGHDK, CDR2 SYGVNS. CDR3 size: 20 residues. Between the trimmed V and J ends, which lost 0 bases and 10 bases, there was a span of 31 bases. The CDR3 spells CASSEYRVLTGLSGEDEQFF. The CDR3 region has the DNA TGTGCCAGCAGTGAATACCGGGTACTCACAGGACTCTCAGGGGAGGACGAGCAGTTCTTC.

There are a few counts of this clonotype. The V call is TRBV20-1, the J call TRBJ1-1, with a tentative D call TRBD1 (5 bases). Trimming cost V 2 bases and J 5 bases, with 12 bases left between them. Germline V gene data show CDR1 as DFQATT and CDR2 as SNEGSKA (reference sequence). The CDR3 loop spans 13 amino acids. Written as DNA, the CDR3 is TGCAGTGCTAGAAAAGGGACCGGGACTGAAGCTTTCTTT. This gives the protein CSARKGTGTEAFF.

V usage is TRBV5-5 and J usage is TRBJ2-5; D unclear. The V end lost 1 base, the J end lost 7 bases, and 5 bases lay between the germline ends. Germline V gene data show CDR1 as SGHKS and CDR2 as YYEKEE (reference sequence). The CDR3 is made up of 11 amino acids. The CDR3 loop reads CASSLIGTQYF. DNA of the CDR3: TGTGCCAGCAGCTTGATTGGGACCCAGTACTTC.

This sequence joins TRBV4-3 and TRBJ1-2, with 7 bases that match TRBD1. V shed 3 bases and J 4 bases; nucleotides not matched to a gene: 11. This CDR3 is 16 amino acids long. The germline CDR1 and CDR2 sequences are LGHNA and YSLEER. DNA of the CDR3: TGCGCCAGCAGCCAGGCCAGTACGGGACAGCTCTATGGCTACACCTTC. The encoded protein is CASSQASTGQLYGYTF.

Note on this clonotype: The junction departs from germline at one end; a sequencing error may be responsible. This chain links TRBV12-3 or TRBV12-4 with TRBJ1-5, with 7 nucleotides matching TRBD1. The CDR3 runs to 14 residues. CDR3 bases: TGTGCCAGCACCACAGGGGACTTAAATCAGCCCCGGCATTTT. This codes for CASTTGDLNQPRHF.

The V gene is TRBV20-1, the J gene TRBJ2-5, with a tentative D call TRBD1 (6 bases). Germline loops: CDR1 DFQATT, CDR2 SNEGSKA (reference sequence). The length of the CDR3 is 13 residues. V lost 2 bases, J lost 2 bases, and 9 bases lay in between. In nucleotides, the CDR3 is TGCAGTGCTAGAAAAGGACAGCAAGAGACCCAGTACTTC. It yields the protein CSARKGQQETQYF.

Of note for this clonotype: At one end the junction does not follow the germline gene, possibly because of a read error. The rearrangement links TRBV4-3 to TRBJ2-6, with TRBD1 as a possible D gene (6 bases). CDR1 and CDR2 (germline): LGHNA, YSLEER. This CDR3 has 16 residues. In DNA form, the CDR3 reads TGCGCCGGCAGCCAAGAAGGGGGCTCTGGGGCCAACGTCCTGACTTTC. Protein product: CAGSQEGGSGANVLTF.

This rearrangement joins TRBV7-2 to TRBJ1-1; D remains unclear. CDR1 is SGHTA, CDR2 FQGNSA, per germline. The CDR3 sequence is 14 residues long. V lost 5 bases, J lost 1 base, and 11 bases lay in between. The CDR3 loop is CASSARGGNTEAFF. CDR3 nucleotide sequence: TGTGCCAGCAGCGCGCGGGGTGGGAACACTGAAGCTTTCTTT.

This rearrangement joins TRBV7-9 to TRBJ2-7; 10 bases agree with TRBD2. The V gene's germline CDR1 is SEHNR and CDR2 FQNEAQ (reference sequence). The V and J ends lost 5 bases and 0 bases, in that order; junction bases with no gene match: 7. This CDR3 has 16 residues. In nucleotides, the CDR3 is TGTGCCAGCAGCCATAGCGGGGGGAGAAGCTCCTACGAGCAGTACTTC. It specifies CASSHSGGRSSYEQYF.

The V and J genes are TRBV7-2 and TRBJ1-5; D gene unclear. V shed 5 bases and J shed 5 bases, with 10 bases lying between them. The CDR3 extends over 13 amino acids. From germline, CDR1 is SGHTA and CDR2 FQGNSA. The CDR3 region is CASSPYPDQPQHF. CDR3 bases: TGTGCCAGCAGCCCCTACCCGGATCAGCCCCAGCATTTT.

V usage is TRBV6-2 or TRBV6-3 and J usage is TRBJ2-3, with 8 positions matching TRBD2. Germline V CDR1 and CDR2: MNHEY, SVGEGT. This CDR3 is built from 15 residues. The junction had 5 bases not matched to a gene; V was cut back by 2 bases and J by 4 bases. The CDR3 DNA reads as TGTGCCAGCAGTTACGGGGGACTAGTGTCAGATACGCAGTATTTT. Encoded protein: CASSYGGLVSDTQYF.

The CDR3 protein is CASSLFDRIGNTEAFF. In nucleotides, the CDR3 is TGTGCCAGCAGCTTGTTCGACAGGATCGGAAACACTGAAGCTTTCTTT. The chain uses TRBV5-6 and TRBJ1-1, with a weak D call TRBD1 (6 bases). Germline V lookup: CDR1 SGHDT, CDR2 YYEEEE. The CDR3 covers 16 residues. V was shortened by 1 base and J by 2 bases, with 15 bases between the two germline ends.

V and J are TRBV10-3 and TRBJ2-6; TRBD2 might be the D (6 bases). The CDR3 length is 15 residues. Trimming shortened V by 10 bases and J by 0 bases, and 13 bases separated the two germline ends. In germline, CDR1 is ENHRY, CDR2 SYGVKD. For the CDR3, the DNA is TGTGCCACCGAGTTGGGGGGCTCTGGGGCCAACGTCCTGACTTTC. This encodes CATELGGSGANVLTF.

This chain joins TRBV4-3 and TRBJ2-3; 12 nucleotides match TRBD1. The CDR3 has 16 amino acids. Germline V lookup: CDR1 LGHNA, CDR2 YSLEER. V dropped 4 bases and J dropped 11; count of bases not matched to a gene: 13. For the CDR3, the DNA is TGCGCCAGCAGCCGAGAGGGAGGGACAGGGGGCGATTGGCAGTATTTT. Encoded protein: CASSREGGTGGDWQYF.

This clonotype appeared a single time. The chain is built from TRBV5-1 and TRBJ2-5; D not certain. The ends were cut back, 4 bases at V and 0 bases at J, with 10 bases in the middle. The CDR3 is 14 amino acids. The germline gives CDR1 SGHRS, CDR2 YFSETQ. The CDR3 region is CASSPSTYQETQYF. The CDR3 region has the DNA TGCGCCAGCAGCCCGTCGACATACCAAGAGACCCAGTACTTC.

This chain uses TRBV28 with TRBJ2-7, with TRBD1 as a possible D gene (5 bases). The CDR3 runs to 14 residues. V was trimmed by 10 bases and J by 3 bases, leaving 19 bases between them. Germline values: CDR1 MDHEN, CDR2 SYDVKM. CDR3 region: CATQVAGSYYEQYF. CDR3 coding DNA: TGTGCCACCCAGGTGGCAGGGTCCTACTACGAGCAGTACTTC.

In its sample, this clonotype was seen a few times. V and J are TRBV5-1 and TRBJ2-4, with D unclear. The tail of the sequence fits TRBJ2-7 better, so the J call may be wrong. The CDR3 totals 14 residues. CDR1 is SGHRS, CDR2 YFSETQ, per germline. The CDR3 region has the DNA TGCGCCAGCAGCTTGGACTTGTCAGGTTACGAGCAGTACTTC. Translating it yields CASSLDLSGYEQYF.